This passage covers 20 T cell receptor beta chains from one sample sequenced in a study of blood T cells in healthy people across ages. It was with a sample-barcoded 5' primer and a J-beta primer mix that a second PCR of about 6 to 12 cycles was run. TCRdb fed the 5' RACE reads into MiXCR, producing one record per CDR3 protein. The table includes fewer than 950,000 distinct CDR3 sequences, 36% detected once. The sequenced sample consisted of blood. These receptors all come from a man younger than 35 in good health.

In this sample, this clonotype turned up a few times. The genes are TRBV20-1 and TRBJ2-1, with D maybe TRBD2 (6 bases). V lost 4 bases and J 0 bases, leaving 13 bases between the germline ends. The CDR3 extends over 15 amino acids. In germline, CDR1 is DFQATT, CDR2 SNEGSKA (reference sequence). The CDR3 bases are TGCAGTGCTACTGGCGGGGCCAGCTCCTACAATGAGCAGTTCTTC. It codes for CSATGGASSYNEQFF.

A few counts support this clonotype. The V and J genes are TRBV3-1 and TRBJ2-1; D tentatively reads TRBD1 or TRBD2 (5 bases each). Germline CDR1 reads LGHDT; CDR2 reads YNNKEL (reference sequence). CDR3 length equals 14 residues. V gave up 4 bases and J gave up 4 bases, with 11 bases separating them. CDR3 protein: CASSPGRLYNEQFF. CDR3 nucleotides: TGTGCCAGCAGCCCGGGACGGCTTTACAATGAGCAGTTCTTC.

About this clonotype itself: Germline is not matched at one junction end, which may reflect a read error. The V gene is TRBV7-2, the J gene TRBJ1-5, with D uncertain. The CDR3 loop spans 15 amino acids. In germline, CDR1 is SGHTA, CDR2 FQGNSA. The CDR3 protein is CASGLILQTGQPQHF. CDR3 in DNA: TGTGCCAGCGGCTTAATTCTTCAGACCGGTCAGCCCCAGCATTTT. Using reference TRBV7-2 and TRBJ1-5 for the parts outside the CDR3, the full variable domain is GAGVSQSPSNKVTEKGKDVELRCDPISGHTALYWYRQSLGQGLEFLIYFQGNSAPDKSGLPSDRFSAERTGGSVSTLTIQRTQQEDSAVYLCASGLILQTGQPQHFGDGTRLSIL.

This rearrangement joins TRBV18 to TRBJ1-5; no clear D. The CDR3 length is 15 residues. V gave up 4 bases and J gave up 0 bases, with 10 bases separating them. Germline V gene lookup returns CDR1 KGHSH and CDR2 LQKENI. CDR3 in DNA: TGTGCCAGCTCACAGAACAGTAATAGCAATCAGCCCCAGCATTTT. It encodes CASSQNSNSNQPQHF. Full variable domain (missing parts from reference TRBV18 and TRBJ1-5): NAGVMQNPRHLVRRRGQEARLRCSPMKGHSHVYWYRQLPEEGLKFMVYLQKENIIDESGMPKERFSAEFPKEGPSILRIQQVVRGDSAAYFCASSQNSNSNQPQHFGDGTRLSIL.

The chain employs TRBV7-9 and TRBJ1-2; 8 nucleotides agree with TRBD1. J lost 6 bases, V lost 2 bases, and 11 bases had no gene match. Germline V gene data show CDR1 as SEHNR and CDR2 as FQNEAQ (reference sequence). The CDR3 has 16 amino acids. CDR3 protein: CASSLPLTGAKDGYTF. CDR3 nucleotide sequence: TGTGCCAGCAGCTTACCTTTGACAGGGGCTAAGGATGGCTACACCTTC.

On this clonotype itself: A much larger clone differs from this one at a single base, so this may be a read error. The rearrangement links TRBV4-1 to TRBJ2-3, with TRBD2 identical over 11 bases. The length of the CDR3 is 15 residues. J lost 8 bases, V lost 3 bases, and 7 bases had no gene match. Looked up from germline, CDR1 is MGHRA and CDR2 is YSYEKL. The CDR3 is CASSQGGLAAATQYF. The DNA of the CDR3 is TGCGCCAGCAGCCAGGGGGGACTAGCGGCAGCTACGCAGTATTTT.

This clonotype came up a few times. The J gene is TRBJ2-5, the V gene TRBV20-1, with TRBD2 as a possible D gene (6 bases). The CDR3 loop spans 12 amino acids. V gave up 2 bases and J gave up 4 bases, with 8 bases separating them. Germline CDR1 reads DFQATT; CDR2 reads SNEGSKA (reference sequence). CDR3 residues: CSARRETETQYF. The CDR3 DNA reads TGCAGTGCTAGACGGGAGACAGAGACCCAGTACTTC.

This rearrangement joins TRBV29-1 to TRBJ2-3, with D perhaps matching TRBD2 (6 bases). This CDR3 has 11 residues. Between the trimmed V and J ends, which lost 6 bases and 4 bases, there was a span of 8 bases. Germline values: CDR1 SQVTM, CDR2 ANQGSEA. CDR3 nucleotides: TGCAGCGTAGGACTATCAGATACGCAGTATTTT. Amino acid sequence: CSVGLSDTQYF.

The chain is built from TRBV20-1 and TRBJ1-6, with TRBD1 matching 7 bases. V shed 2 bases and J 8 bases; nucleotides not matched to a gene: 6. This CDR3 spans 14 amino acids. Germline-derived CDR1 and CDR2 are DFQATT and SNEGSKA (reference sequence). The CDR3, as DNA: TGCAGTGCTAGATCCGACAGGGAACATTCACCCCTCCACTTT. Its protein product is CSARSDREHSPLHF.

The J gene is TRBJ2-5, the V gene TRBV3-1; tentatively, D is TRBD2 (6 bases). The CDR3 sequence is 15 residues long. Germline-derived CDR1 and CDR2 are LGHDT and YNNKEL (reference sequence). V lost 5 bases, J lost 11 bases, and 24 bases lay in between. The CDR3 region is CASSAGLGARSEQYF. Here the CDR3 DNA reads TGTGCCAGCAGCGCGGGACTTGGGGCCCGTTCTGAGCAGTACTTC.

This clonotype has only a few counts. The chain carries TRBV20-1 and TRBJ1-1; the D is unclear. Trimming took off 1 base at V and 8 bases at J, with 11 bases between the two ends. The V gene's germline CDR1 is DFQATT and CDR2 SNEGSKA (reference sequence). This CDR3 has 12 amino acids. The CDR3 protein is CSARGTGREAFF. CDR3 bases: TGCAGTGCTAGAGGAACGGGGAGGGAAGCTTTCTTT.

The genes are TRBV4-2 and TRBJ1-6; no definite D call. This CDR3 is built from 14 residues. CDR1 is LGHNA, CDR2 YNFKEQ, per germline. Deletions cut 0 bases from V and 7 bases from J, with 7 bases between. In DNA form, the CDR3 reads TGTGCCAGCAGCCAAGAACTCGAGAATTCACCCCTCCACTTT. It is translated as CASSQELENSPLHF.

The rearrangement uses TRBV20-1 and TRBJ2-2, with D possibly matching TRBD2 (5 bases). CDR3 length: 14 amino acids. The ends were cut back, 2 bases at V and 4 bases at J, with 11 bases in the middle. Germline assignment: CDR1 DFQATT and CDR2 SNEGSKA (reference sequence). CDR3 sequence reads: CSARKEEFTGELFF. In nucleotides, the CDR3 is TGCAGTGCTAGAAAGGAGGAATTCACCGGGGAGCTGTTTTTT.

This chain joins TRBV5-6 and TRBJ2-1; D could derive from TRBD1 or TRBD2 (6 bases each). This CDR3 contains 16 residues. Germline CDR1 reads SGHDT; CDR2 reads YYEEEE. The V end was cut by 2 bases, the J end by 1 base, with 13 bases between. In nucleotides, the CDR3 is TGTGCCAGCAGCTTTTTGCGGGACACTTCCTACAATGAGCAGTTCTTC. Translated, it gives CASSFLRDTSYNEQFF.

The chain couples TRBV5-6 to TRBJ1-2; D remains unclear. Germline-derived CDR1 and CDR2 are SGHDT and YYEEEE. This CDR3 has 14 amino acids. With 3 bases removed from V and 5 bases from J, the gap between germline ends came to 14 bases. The DNA of the CDR3 is TGTGCCAGCAGCTCAAGCGGGGAAGCTTATGGCTACACCTTC. This sequence encodes CASSSSGEAYGYTF.

This clonotype was picked up many times. The chain combines TRBV4-3 with TRBJ2-1; TRBD2 matches at 8 bases. Germline V gene data show CDR1 as LGHNA and CDR2 as YSLEER. The V and J ends lost 0 bases and 7 bases, in that order; junction bases with no gene match: 11. There are 17 residues in the CDR3. The CDR3 sequence: CASSQDPQRGSVNEQFF. In DNA, the CDR3 is TGCGCCAGCAGCCAAGATCCCCAGCGGGGGAGTGTAAATGAGCAGTTCTTC.

This clonotype was observed at least ten times. The rearrangement links TRBV12-3 or TRBV12-4 to TRBJ1-1; 8 bases are a match to TRBD1. This CDR3 spans 12 amino acids. The V and J ends lost 5 bases and 4 bases, in that order; junction bases with no gene match: 0. The CDR3 is CASSTGGTEAFF. The CDR3, as DNA: TGTGCCAGCAGTACAGGGGGCACTGAAGCTTTCTTT.

This clonotype was counted between two and nine times. V and J are TRBV7-2 and TRBJ1-2, with TRBD1 matching over 8 bases. The CDR3 is 15 amino acids. Germline trimming cut 4 bases from V and 2 bases from J; bases unmatched to any gene: 6. Germline CDR1 is SGHTA and CDR2 is FQGNSA. The CDR3 reads CASSSVAGGNYGYTF. The CDR3 nucleotides read TGTGCCAGCAGCTCAGTGGCAGGGGGCAACTATGGCTACACCTTC.

CDR3 DNA sequence: TGCGCCAGCAGCCAAGATTGGGGTCGCAATCAGCCCCAGCATTTT. It translates to CASSQDWGRNQPQHF. The chain couples TRBV4-3 to TRBJ1-5; the D is unclear. Trimming took 0 bases from V and 2 from J, leaving 8 bases between them. Germline CDR1 and CDR2: LGHNA and YSLEER. The CDR3 is made up of 15 amino acids.

The rearrangement uses TRBV20-1 and TRBJ2-2, with D tentatively TRBD2 (5 bases). V lost 2 bases and J 7 bases, leaving 14 bases between the germline ends. The CDR3 length is 14 residues. CDR1 is DFQATT, CDR2 SNEGSKA, per germline (reference sequence). CDR3 DNA: TGCAGTGCTAGAAGCCGAACGAGCGGCGGGGAGCTGTTTTTT. Its protein is CSARSRTSGGELFF.